This passage covers 10 T cell receptor beta chains from one sample sequenced in a study of control samples from healthy donors and cancer patients. Assay: immunoSEQ multiplex PCR; the TCRdb copy retains only in-frame clones and omits some. This table holds roughly 98,000 clones, approximately 95% found once. Material for sequencing was blood. The receptors shown here come from a young man in good health.

This chain joins TRBV6-6 and TRBJ1-5; 8 positions agree with TRBD1. V lost 6 bases to trimming and J lost 2 bases; unmatched junction nucleotides: 0. This CDR3 is built from 13 residues. Per the germline V gene, CDR1 is MNHNY and CDR2 is SVGAGI (reference sequence). The CDR3 spells CASRGQGNQPQHF. The CDR3 DNA reads TGTGCCAGCAGGGGACAGGGCAATCAGCCCCAGCATTTT.

This rearrangement joins TRBV19 to TRBJ2-7, with D perhaps TRBD1 (6 bases). In germline, CDR1 is LNHDA, CDR2 SQIVND (reference sequence). The V gene lost 7 bases and the J gene lost 0 bases, with 16 bases spanning the gap. This CDR3 has 15 amino acids. The CDR3 is CASTSRTASSYEQYF. The CDR3 DNA reads TGTGCCAGTACCTCTAGGACAGCGAGCTCCTACGAGCAGTACTTC.

This rearrangement joins TRBV2 to TRBJ1-2; D ambiguous. CDR1 is SNHLY and CDR2 is FYNNEI in the germline V gene. The CDR3 sequence is 12 residues long. Between the trimmed V and J ends, which lost 3 bases and 7 bases, there was a span of 9 bases. The CDR3 DNA reads as TGTGCCAGCAGTGAGTCCCAAGTTGGCTACACCTTC. Its translation: CASSESQVGYTF.

The chain has TRBV7-6 and TRBJ2-7; 10 nucleotides agree with TRBD1. The ends lost 5 bases at V and 3 bases at J; junction bases unmatched: 4. The CDR3 has 14 residues. Germline V gene sequence: CDR1 SGHVS, CDR2 FNYEAQ. The DNA of the CDR3 is TGTGCCAGCAGCATAGGACAGGGGGGCTACGAGCAGTACTTC. This translates into CASSIGQGGYEQYF.

This clone occurred a few times. The chain uses TRBV18 and TRBJ1-4, with D possibly TRBD1 on 5 matching bases. The CDR3 sequence is 19 residues long. Germline V lookup: CDR1 KGHSH, CDR2 LQKENI. The ends were cut back, 0 bases at V and 0 bases at J, with 17 bases in the middle. Here the CDR3 reads CASSPPGRASGSTNEKLFF. The DNA of the CDR3 is TGTGCCAGCTCACCACCGGGCAGGGCCTCGGGATCAACTAATGAAAAACTGTTTTTT.

This clone appeared a single time. The V gene is TRBV3-1 (or the pseudogene TRBV3-2), the J gene TRBJ2-7, with 8 bases that match TRBD2. Germline trimming cut 0 bases from V and 2 bases from J; bases unmatched to any gene: 15. The germline gives CDR1 LGHDT, CDR2 YNNKEL (reference sequence). This CDR3 comprises 19 residues. The CDR3, as DNA: TGTGCCAGCAGCCAAGAAGTAGCCGGGCGAAGCGGGGGAACCTACGAGCAGTACTTC. Its protein is CASSQEVAGRSGGTYEQYF.

The chain recombines TRBV25-1 with TRBJ1-1; D perhaps matches TRBD1 (6 bases). Germline V gives CDR1 MGHDK, CDR2 SYGVNS. CDR3 size: 15 residues. The V and J ends lost 6 bases and 1 base respectively, with 15 bases between them. CDR3 loop: CASRRVTGANTEAFF. CDR3 DNA sequence: TGTGCCAGCAGGAGAGTCACGGGGGCGAACACTGAAGCTTTCTTT.

The J gene is TRBJ2-7, the V gene TRBV4-1; 7 bases align to TRBD1. The CDR3 sequence is 17 residues long. The ends lost 0 bases at V and 0 bases at J; junction bases unmatched: 8. Germline values: CDR1 MGHRA, CDR2 YSYEKL. CDR3 in DNA: TGCGCCAGCAGCCAAGAGTACAGGGGCCCCTTCTCCTACGAGCAGTACTTC. Its protein product is CASSQEYRGPFSYEQYF.

The chain has TRBV30 and TRBJ2-7, with TRBD2 matching 10 bases. Germline V gene lookup returns CDR1 GTSNPN and CDR2 SVGIG (reference sequence). V shed 1 base, J shed 2 bases, and the junction held 5 bases outside the gene matches. The CDR3 sequence is 15 residues long. The CDR3, as DNA: TGTGCCTGGAGTGAGGGAGCGGGGGGGCCCTACGAGCAGTACTTC. This sequence encodes CAWSEGAGGPYEQYF.

CDR3 DNA sequence: TGTGCCACCAGCAGAGAACCAATCAACACTGAAGCTTTCTTT. It translates to CATSREPINTEAFF. The rearrangement links TRBV15 to TRBJ1-1; D is ambiguous. Germline V CDR1 and CDR2: LNHNV, YYDKDF (reference sequence). The germline V and J ends were trimmed by 0 bases and 2 bases, with 7 bases remaining between them. The CDR3 totals 14 residues.